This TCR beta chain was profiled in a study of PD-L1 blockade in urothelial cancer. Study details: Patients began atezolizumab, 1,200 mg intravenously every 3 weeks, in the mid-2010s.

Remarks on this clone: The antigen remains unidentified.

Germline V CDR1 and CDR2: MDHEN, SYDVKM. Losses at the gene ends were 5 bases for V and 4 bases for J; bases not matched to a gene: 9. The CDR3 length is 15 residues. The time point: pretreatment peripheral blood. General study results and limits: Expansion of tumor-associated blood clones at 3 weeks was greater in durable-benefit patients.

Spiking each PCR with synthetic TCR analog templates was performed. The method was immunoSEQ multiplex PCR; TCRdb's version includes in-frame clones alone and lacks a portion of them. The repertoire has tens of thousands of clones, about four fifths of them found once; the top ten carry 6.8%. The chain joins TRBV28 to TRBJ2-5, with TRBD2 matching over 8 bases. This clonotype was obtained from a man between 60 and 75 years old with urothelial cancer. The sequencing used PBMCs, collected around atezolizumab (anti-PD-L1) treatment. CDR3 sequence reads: CASSPSAGGGETQYF. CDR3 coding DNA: TGTGCCAGCAGTCCCTCCGCCGGGGGGGGAGAGACCCAGTACTTC.